These T cell receptor beta chains were read from a single sample in a study of blood T cells in healthy people across ages. TCRdb re-derived calls from the 5' RACE reads in MiXCR, one entry per CDR3 protein. This sample has approximately 830,000 distinct CDR3 sequences, with approximately 67% found just once. The sample comprised blood. The receptor source for this set is a man aged 30 to 39 in good health. The CDR3 runs from the conserved cysteine through the conserved F or W. A D gene is named only where the DNA matches it firmly.

v_call d_call cdr3_aa
TRBV7-2 . CASSSGQIEETQYF
TRBV5-5 . CASSVRSLRGPGGLNTEAFF
TRBV20-1 . CSARPFGPIETQYF
TRBV6-2/TRBV6-3 . CASSYAQGPTGELFF
TRBV6-1 . CASSEYGIGVFTGELFF
TRBV7-2 . CASTQGGRERAEQYF
TRBV14 . CASSRTERYGYTF
TRBV5-1 . CASSFRGASTDTQYF
TRBV3-1 TRBD2 CASSQYLGLVVEQYF
TRBV27 . CDSSCGRGRGYTF
TRBV27 TRBD1 CASSAGTGFYEQYF
TRBV10-3 . CAISAADEQFF
TRBV27 . CAPPGGAPSYEQYF
TRBV30 . CAWSYTGRISTDTQYF
TRBV6-5 . CASSYAGEVEETQYF
TRBV6-6 . CASSYSETTDYNEQYF
TRBV12-3/TRBV12-4 TRBD2 CASSPPSSRGGHVYNEQFF
TRBV12-3/TRBV12-4 . CASSTPSRANYGYTF
TRBV11-1 . CASSLEAGRNEQYF
TRBV6-5 . CASSTRGAPYYEQYF
TRBV27 . CASSLGREGTEAFF
TRBV25-1 . CASSRSVDQPQHF
TRBV2 . CAGTAAYNEQFF
TRBV9 . CASSPWGASAKNIQYF
TRBV12-5 . CASGLVGDRPYNEQFF
TRBV9 TRBD2 CASSVTSGGGNEQFF